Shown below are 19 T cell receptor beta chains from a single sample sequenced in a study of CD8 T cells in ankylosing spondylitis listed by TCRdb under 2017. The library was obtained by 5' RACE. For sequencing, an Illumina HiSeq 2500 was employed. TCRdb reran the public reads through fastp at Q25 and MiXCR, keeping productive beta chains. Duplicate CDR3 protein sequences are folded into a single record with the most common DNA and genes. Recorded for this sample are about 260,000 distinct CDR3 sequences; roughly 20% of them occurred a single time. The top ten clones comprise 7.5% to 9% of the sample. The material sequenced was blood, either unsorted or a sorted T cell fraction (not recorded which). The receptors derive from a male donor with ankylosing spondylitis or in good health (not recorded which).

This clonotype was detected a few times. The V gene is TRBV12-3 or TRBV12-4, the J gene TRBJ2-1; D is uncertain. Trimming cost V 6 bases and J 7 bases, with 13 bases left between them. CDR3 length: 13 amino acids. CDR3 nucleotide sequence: TGTGCCAGCAGCCCCTTGGTGGGAAATGAGCAGTTCTTC. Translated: CASSPLVGNEQFF.

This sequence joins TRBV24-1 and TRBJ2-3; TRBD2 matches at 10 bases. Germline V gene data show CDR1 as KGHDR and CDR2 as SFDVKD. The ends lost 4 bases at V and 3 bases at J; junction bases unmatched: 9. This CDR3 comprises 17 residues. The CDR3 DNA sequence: TGTGCCACCAGTGACGCAGTCGCGACTAGCGGGACAGATACGCAGTATTTT. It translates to CATSDAVATSGTDTQYF.

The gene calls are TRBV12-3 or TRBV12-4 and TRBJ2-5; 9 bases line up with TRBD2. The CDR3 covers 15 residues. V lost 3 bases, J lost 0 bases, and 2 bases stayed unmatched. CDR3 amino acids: CASSFLAGHQETQYF. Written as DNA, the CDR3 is TGTGCCAGCAGTTTTCTAGCGGGACACCAAGAGACCCAGTACTTC.

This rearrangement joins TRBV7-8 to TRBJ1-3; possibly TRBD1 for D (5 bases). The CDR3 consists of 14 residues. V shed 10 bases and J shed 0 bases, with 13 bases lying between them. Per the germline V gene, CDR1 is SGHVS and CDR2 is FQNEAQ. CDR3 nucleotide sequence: TGTGCCACGCTAGGGGCCGACTCTGGAAACACCATATATTTT. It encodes CATLGADSGNTIYF.

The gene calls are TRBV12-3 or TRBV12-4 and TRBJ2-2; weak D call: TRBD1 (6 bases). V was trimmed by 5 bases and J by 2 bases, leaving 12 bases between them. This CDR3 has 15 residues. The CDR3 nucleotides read TGTGCCAGCAGTCCCGGGACACTAAACACCGGGGAGCTGTTTTTT. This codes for CASSPGTLNTGELFF.

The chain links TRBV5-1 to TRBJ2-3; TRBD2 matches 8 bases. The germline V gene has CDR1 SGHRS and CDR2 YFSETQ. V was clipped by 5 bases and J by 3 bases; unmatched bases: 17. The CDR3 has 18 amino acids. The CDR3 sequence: CASSHPGASGGPTDTQYF. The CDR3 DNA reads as TGCGCCAGCAGTCATCCGGGGGCGTCGGGAGGGCCGACAGATACGCAGTATTTT.

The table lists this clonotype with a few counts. CDR3 bases: TGTGCCAGCAGCTTCCCCTGGGGTAGGGAGAGCACAGATACGCAGTATTTT. This gives the protein CASSFPWGRESTDTQYF. The chain has TRBV12-3 or TRBV12-4 and TRBJ2-3; D is possibly TRBD2 (5 bases). Trimming took 6 bases from V and 0 from J, leaving 19 bases between them. The CDR3 is made up of 17 amino acids.

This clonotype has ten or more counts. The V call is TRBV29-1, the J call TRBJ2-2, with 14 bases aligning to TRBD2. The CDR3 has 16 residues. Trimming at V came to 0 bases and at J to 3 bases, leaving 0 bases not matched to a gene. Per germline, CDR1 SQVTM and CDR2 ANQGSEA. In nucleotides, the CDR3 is TGCAGCGTTGAAGAGGGACTAGCGGGGGACACCGGGGAGCTGTTTTTT. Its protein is CSVEEGLAGDTGELFF.

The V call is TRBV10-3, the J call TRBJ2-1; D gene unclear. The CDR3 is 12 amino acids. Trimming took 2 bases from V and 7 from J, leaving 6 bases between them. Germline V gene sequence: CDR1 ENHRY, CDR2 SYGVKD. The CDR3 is CAISEPQNEQFF. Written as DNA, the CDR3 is TGTGCCATCAGTGAGCCCCAGAATGAGCAGTTCTTC.

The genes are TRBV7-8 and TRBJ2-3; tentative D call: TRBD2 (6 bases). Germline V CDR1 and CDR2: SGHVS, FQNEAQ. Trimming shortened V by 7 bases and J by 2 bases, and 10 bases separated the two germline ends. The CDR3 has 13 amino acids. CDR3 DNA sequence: TGTGCCAGCATCGGGGGAGTCACAGATACGCAGTATTTT. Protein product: CASIGGVTDTQYF.

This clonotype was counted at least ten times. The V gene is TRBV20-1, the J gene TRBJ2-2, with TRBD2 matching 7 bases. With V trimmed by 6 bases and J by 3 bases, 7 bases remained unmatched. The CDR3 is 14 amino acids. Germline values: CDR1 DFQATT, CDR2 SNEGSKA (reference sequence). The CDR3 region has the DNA TGCAGTGCGGGAGGGGTCTCTTACACCGGGGAGCTGTTTTTT. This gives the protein CSAGGVSYTGELFF.

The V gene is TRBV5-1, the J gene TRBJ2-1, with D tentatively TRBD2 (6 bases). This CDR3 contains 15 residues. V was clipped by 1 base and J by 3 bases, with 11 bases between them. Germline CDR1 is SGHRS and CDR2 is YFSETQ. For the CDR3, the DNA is TGCGCCAGCAGCTTGTCGGCTAGCGACTACAATGAGCAGTTCTTC. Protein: CASSLSASDYNEQFF.

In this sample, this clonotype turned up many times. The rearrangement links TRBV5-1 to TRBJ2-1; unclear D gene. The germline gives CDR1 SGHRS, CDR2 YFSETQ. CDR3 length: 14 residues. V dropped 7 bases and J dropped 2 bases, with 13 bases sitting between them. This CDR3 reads CASGDTLTYNEQFF. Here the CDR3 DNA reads TGCGCCAGCGGTGACACCCTTACCTACAATGAGCAGTTCTTC.

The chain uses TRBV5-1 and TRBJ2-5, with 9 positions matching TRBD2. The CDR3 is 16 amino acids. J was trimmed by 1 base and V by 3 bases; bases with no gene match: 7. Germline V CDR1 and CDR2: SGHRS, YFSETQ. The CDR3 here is CASSSDSGSPQETQYF. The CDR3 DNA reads TGCGCCAGCAGCTCCGATAGCGGGAGCCCCCAAGAGACCCAGTACTTC.

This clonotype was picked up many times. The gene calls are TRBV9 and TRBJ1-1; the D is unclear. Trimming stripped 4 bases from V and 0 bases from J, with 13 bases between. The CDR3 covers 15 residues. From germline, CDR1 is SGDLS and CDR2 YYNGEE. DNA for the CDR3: TGTGCCAGCAGCTTCGGACTGGGGATGAACACTGAAGCTTTCTTT. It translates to CASSFGLGMNTEAFF.

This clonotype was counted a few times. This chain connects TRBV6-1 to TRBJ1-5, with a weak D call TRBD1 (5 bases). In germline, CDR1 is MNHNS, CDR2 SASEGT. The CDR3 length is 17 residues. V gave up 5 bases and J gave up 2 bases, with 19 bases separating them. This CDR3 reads CASSPQGGGYGNQPQHF. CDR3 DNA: TGTGCCAGCAGTCCCCAGGGCGGGGGGTACGGCAATCAGCCCCAGCATTTT.

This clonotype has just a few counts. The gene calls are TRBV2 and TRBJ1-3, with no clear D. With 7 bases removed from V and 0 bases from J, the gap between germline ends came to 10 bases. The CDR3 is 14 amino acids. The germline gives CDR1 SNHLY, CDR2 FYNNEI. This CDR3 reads CASTGPHSGNTIYF. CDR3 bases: TGTGCCAGCACCGGGCCCCACTCTGGAAACACCATATATTTT.

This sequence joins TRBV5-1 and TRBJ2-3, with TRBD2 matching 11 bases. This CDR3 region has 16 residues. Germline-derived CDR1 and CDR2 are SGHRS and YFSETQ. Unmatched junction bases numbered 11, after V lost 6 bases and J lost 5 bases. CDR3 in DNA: TGCGCCAGCAAGGTGGAACTAGCGGGAGTAAAAGATACGCAGTATTTT. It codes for CASKVELAGVKDTQYF.

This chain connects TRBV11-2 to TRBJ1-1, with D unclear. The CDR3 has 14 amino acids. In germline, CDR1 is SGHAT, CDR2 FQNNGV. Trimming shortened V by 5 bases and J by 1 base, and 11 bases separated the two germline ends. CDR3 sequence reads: CASSLHPENTEAFF. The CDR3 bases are TGTGCCAGCAGCCTCCATCCAGAGAACACTGAAGCTTTCTTT.